These 13 T cell receptor beta chains share one sample of origin, sequenced in a study of beta chain features in type 1 diabetes. The entirety of the isolated RNA underwent reverse transcription, so expressed TCRB transcripts were sequenced. The table came from immunoSEQ multiplex PCR; TCRdb's copy has only in-frame clones and leaves some out. The sample shows fewer than 500,000 clones, more than 11% of them seen only once. Sample: naive CD4+ T cells from blood. Receptors originate from a man aged 25-45 years in good health.

This clone was counted a few times. The CDR3 reads CASSPMGLINNEQFF. Here the CDR3 DNA reads TGTGCCAGCAGCCCAATGGGGCTAATCAACAATGAGCAGTTCTTC. The rearrangement links TRBV7-3 to TRBJ2-1, with TRBD1 as a possible D gene (5 bases). Looked up from germline, CDR1 is SGHTA and CDR2 is FQGTGA. Trimming left V 5 bases short and J 5 bases short, with 16 bases between. This CDR3 spans 15 amino acids. The entire variable domain, with the rest obtained from reference TRBV7-3 and TRBJ2-1, is as follows: GAGVSQTPSNKVTEKGKYVELRCDPISGHTALYWYRQSLGQGPEFLIYFQGTGAADDSGLPNDRFFAVRPEGSVSTLKIQRTERGDSAVYLCASSPMGLINNEQFFGPGTRLTVL.

The chain recombines TRBV13 with TRBJ2-1; TRBD1 agrees at 10 bases. V shed 5 bases and J 2 bases; nucleotides not matched to a gene: 0. CDR3 size: 14 residues. Germline-derived CDR1 and CDR2 are PRHDT and FYEKMQ (reference sequence). The CDR3, as DNA: TGTGCCAGCAGCGGACAGGGGGCCTACAATGAGCAGTTCTTC. Amino acid sequence: CASSGQGAYNEQFF.

This clone was seen only a few times. This chain joins TRBV4-3 and TRBJ2-5; 8 bases agree with TRBD2. V trimming: 3 bases; J trimming: 7 bases; junction bases outside the gene matches: 4. The CDR3 is 13 residues long. From germline, CDR1 is LGHNA and CDR2 YSLEER. The CDR3 coding sequence is TGCGCCAGCAGCCAGGCCGGGAGGGGGACCCAGTACTTC. Translation gives CASSQAGRGTQYF.

This clone has more than one count but fewer than ten. The rearrangement links TRBV4-1 to TRBJ1-2, with a tentative D call TRBD1 (6 bases). The germline V and J ends were trimmed by 0 bases and 2 bases, with 13 bases remaining between them. This CDR3 spans 16 amino acids. CDR1 is MGHRA and CDR2 is YSYEKL in the germline V gene. CDR3 protein: CASSQDYRAHNYGYTF. In DNA form, the CDR3 reads TGCGCCAGCAGCCAAGATTACAGGGCCCACAACTATGGCTACACCTTC.

This clone turned up a few times. The chain has TRBV9 and TRBJ1-3; D is unclear. V was trimmed by 0 bases and J by 0 bases, leaving 10 bases between them. CDR3 size: 16 residues. Germline V gene data show CDR1 as SGDLS and CDR2 as YYNGEE. CDR3 in DNA: TGTGCCAGCAGCGTAGTTGGTTCGGGCTCTGGAAACACCATATATTTT. It yields the protein CASSVVGSGSGNTIYF.

The chain recombines TRBV6-1 with TRBJ1-1; 8 bases agree with TRBD1. The CDR3 runs to 14 residues. V shed 7 bases, J shed 5 bases, and the junction held 9 bases outside the gene matches. Per the germline V gene, CDR1 is MNHNS and CDR2 is SASEGT. The CDR3 spells CASTSGTGGTEAFF. CDR3 nucleotide sequence: TGTGCCAGCACCAGCGGGACAGGCGGGACTGAAGCTTTCTTT.

The chain carries TRBV7-2 and TRBJ2-1; 7 positions agree with TRBD2. Germline loops: CDR1 SGHTA, CDR2 FQGNSA. CDR3 length: 16 residues. Trimming took 1 base from V and 2 from J; bases not matched to a gene: 5. CDR3 coding DNA: TGTGCCAGCAGCTTAGTGTCGGCGGGAGCCTACAATGAGCAGTTCTTC. It codes for CASSLVSAGAYNEQFF.

This clone was detected only a few times. The chain is built from TRBV10-3 and TRBJ2-5; perhaps D is TRBD1 or TRBD2 (5 bases each). Germline V CDR1 and CDR2: ENHRY, SYGVKD. This CDR3 spans 15 amino acids. Between the trimmed V and J ends, which lost 2 bases and 2 bases, there was a span of 12 bases. This CDR3 reads CAISEPGTPQETQYF. CDR3 DNA sequence: TGTGCCATCAGTGAGCCTGGGACCCCACAAGAGACCCAGTACTTC.

J is TRBJ2-1 and V is TRBV29-1; D is ambiguous. CDR1 and CDR2 (germline): SQVTM, ANQGSEA. The CDR3 extends over 14 amino acids. Trimming removed 7 bases at V and 0 bases at J, with 13 bases between. CDR3 sequence (DNA): TGCAGCGCTGCTAGGCGGAGCTCCTACAATGAGCAGTTCTTC. Its protein is CSAARRSSYNEQFF.

This chain links TRBV7-3 with TRBJ2-2; D is uncertain. This CDR3 has 12 amino acids. Trimming removed 6 bases from V and 7 bases from J, with 9 bases in between. CDR1 is SGHTA, CDR2 FQGTGA, per germline. CDR3 in amino acids: CASSLEFGELFF. Written as DNA, the CDR3 is TGTGCCAGCAGTTTAGAATTCGGGGAGCTGTTTTTT.

This clone was observed a few times. V is TRBV4-2 and J is TRBJ2-1, with 9 bases matching TRBD2. The V and J ends lost 1 base and 7 bases, in that order; junction bases with no gene match: 5. Germline CDR1 is LGHNA and CDR2 is YNFKEQ. CDR3 size: 15 residues. The CDR3 DNA follows: TGTGCCAGCAGCCAAGTAAGAGCGGGAGGAAATGAGCAGTTCTTC. Protein product: CASSQVRAGGNEQFF.

This clone appeared a few times. The chain links TRBV27 to TRBJ2-6, with D perhaps matching TRBD2 (5 bases). The length of the CDR3 is 15 residues. Germline CDR1 reads MNHEY; CDR2 reads SMNVEV (reference sequence). V gave up 5 bases and J gave up 0 bases, with 8 bases separating them. DNA for the CDR3: TGTGCCAGCAGTCCACTAGGCTCTGGGGCCAACGTCCTGACTTTC. Translated: CASSPLGSGANVLTF. Variable domain in full (rest from reference TRBV27 and TRBJ2-6): EAQVTQNPRYLITVTGKKLTVTCSQNMNHEYMSWYRQDPGLGLRQIYYSMNVEVTDKGDVPEGYKVSRKEKRNFPLILESPSPNQTSLYFCASSPLGSGANVLTFGAGSRLTVL.

The chain couples TRBV11-3 to TRBJ2-3; the match to TRBD2 covers 12 bases. This CDR3 has 16 residues. V was clipped by 5 bases and J by 6 bases; unmatched bases: 9. Germline CDR1 SGHNT, CDR2 YENEEA. The CDR3 nucleotides read TGTGCCAGCAGCCATGTAGGGACTAGCGGGTTCGATACGCAGTATTTT. Encoded protein: CASSHVGTSGFDTQYF. The full variable domain, its missing parts supplied by reference TRBV11-3 and TRBJ2-3, is EAGVVQSPRYKIIEKKQPVAFWCNPISGHNTLYWYLQNLGQGPELLIRYENEEAVDDSQLPKDRFSAERLKGVDSTLKIQPAELGDSAVYLCASSHVGTSGFDTQYFGPGTRLTVL.